The clone carrying this T cell receptor beta chain was seen at least ten times. The record originates from a study of patients and donors after allogeneic stem cell transplantation. MiXCR, run by TCRdb on the RT-PCR reads, gives a single entry per CDR3 protein. The table includes about 87,000 distinct CDR3 sequences, less than 5% detected once. CDR3 length: 14 residues. CDR1 and CDR2 from the germline V gene are LGHNA and YNFKEQ. With 1 base removed from V and 2 bases from J, the gap between germline ends came to 9 bases. The sequence was obtained from a human donor who was either an allogeneic HSCT recipient or a stem cell or donor lymphocyte infusion donor (not recorded which). It is not recorded whose cells these are; they may come from a transplant donor. J is TRBJ2-7 and V is TRBV4-2; D possibly matches TRBD1 or TRBD2 (5 bases each). The sample consisted of blood, either unsorted or a sorted T cell fraction (not recorded which). CDR3 DNA: TGTGCCAGCAGCCAAGGTGAGGGGACCTACGAGCAGTACTTC. Translation: CASSQGEGTYEQYF.